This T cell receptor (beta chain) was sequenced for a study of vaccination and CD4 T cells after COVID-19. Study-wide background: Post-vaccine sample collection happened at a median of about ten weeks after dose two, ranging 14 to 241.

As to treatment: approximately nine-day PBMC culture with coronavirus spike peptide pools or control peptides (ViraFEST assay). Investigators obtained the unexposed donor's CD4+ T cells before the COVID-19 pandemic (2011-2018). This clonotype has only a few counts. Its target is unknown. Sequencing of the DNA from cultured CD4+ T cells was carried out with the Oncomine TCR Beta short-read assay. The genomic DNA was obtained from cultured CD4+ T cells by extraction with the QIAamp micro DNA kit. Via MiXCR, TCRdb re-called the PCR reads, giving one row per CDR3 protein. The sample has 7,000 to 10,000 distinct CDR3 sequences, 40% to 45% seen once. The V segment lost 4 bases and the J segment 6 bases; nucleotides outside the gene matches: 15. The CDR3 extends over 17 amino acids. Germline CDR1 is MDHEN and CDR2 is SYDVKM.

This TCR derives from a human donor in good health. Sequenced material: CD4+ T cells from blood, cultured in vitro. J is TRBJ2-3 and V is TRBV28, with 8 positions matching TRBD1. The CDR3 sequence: CASSYPGTGPRLDTQYF. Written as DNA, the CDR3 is TGTGCCAGCAGTTACCCCGGGACAGGCCCCAGGTTGGATACGCAGTATTTT.